This T cell receptor (beta chain) was sequenced for a study of cytomegalovirus exposure and HLA in healthy donors. Notes on this clone: What it binds is unknown.

The PCR was carried out with 60 Vbeta primers and 13 Jbeta primers. The method was immunoSEQ multiplex PCR; TCRdb's version includes in-frame clones alone and lacks a portion of them. This sample has 150,000 to 200,000 clones, with approximately 70% found just once. Germline V lookup: CDR1 ENHRY, CDR2 SYGVKD. The CDR3 spans 13 residues. The V and J ends lost 0 bases and 6 bases respectively, with 8 bases between them. Findings and caveats of the study: Most of the CMV-associated TCR beta chains (in a later analysis) appeared to be HLA-restricted. TCR beta V- and J-gene trimming, according to a later analysis, was linked to a missense DCLRE1C variant.

This clonotype was sampled from a man between 18 and 29 years old in good health and CMV-seropositive. The chain links TRBV10-3 to TRBJ1-2, with unresolved D. Specimen: PBMCs. DNA for the CDR3: TGTGCCATCAGTGAGTCCACAGTGCATGGCTACACCTTC. This translates into CAISESTVHGYTF.